The 25 T cell receptor beta chains presented below share a single source sample, sequenced in a study of beta chain features in type 1 diabetes. What was sequenced were expressed TCRB transcripts, since all of the isolated RNA had been reverse transcribed. Libraries were prepared by immunoSEQ multiplex PCR; TCRdb keeps only in-frame clonotypes and omits some of them. Here the sample spans under 550,000 clones, roughly 11% being singletons. The sample taken for sequencing was naive CD4+ T cells from blood. The source of these receptors is a young woman in good health.

The CDR3 loop is CASSDPSGTSGRDEQFF. CDR3 nucleotide sequence: TGTGCCAGCAGTGACCCCTCCGGGACTAGCGGACGGGATGAGCAGTTCTTC. The chain employs TRBV28 and TRBJ2-1; 11 bases are a match to TRBD2. The CDR3 extends over 17 amino acids. Losses at the gene ends were 5 bases for V and 8 bases for J; bases not matched to a gene: 14. The germline gives CDR1 MDHEN, CDR2 SYDVKM.

The chain uses TRBV7-2 and TRBJ2-2; no reliable D call. CDR1 SGHTA and CDR2 FQGNSA come from the germline V gene. The CDR3 covers 12 residues. The V end lost 0 bases, the J end lost 10 bases, and 6 bases lay between the germline ends. CDR3 in amino acids: CASSLALPELFF. CDR3 sequence (DNA): TGTGCCAGCAGCTTAGCGTTACCGGAGCTGTTTTTT.

This clone occurred a few times. This CDR3 is CASSLVTRNTEAFF. CDR3 bases: TGCGCCAGCAGCTTGGTCACAAGGAACACTGAAGCTTTCTTT. This rearrangement joins TRBV5-1 to TRBJ1-1; no clear D. Trimming removed 0 bases at V and 1 base at J, with 7 bases between. The CDR3 covers 14 residues. The germline CDR1 and CDR2 sequences are SGHRS and YFSETQ.

This clone was seen only a few times. This sequence joins TRBV7-9 and TRBJ2-3; the match to TRBD2 covers 13 bases. V shed 5 bases, J shed 5 bases, and the junction held 13 bases outside the gene matches. There are 18 residues in the CDR3. Germline V gene data show CDR1 as SEHNR and CDR2 as FQNEAQ (reference sequence). CDR3: CASSRGELAGGPQDTQYF. The CDR3 DNA sequence: TGTGCCAGCAGCCGCGGCGAACTAGCGGGAGGGCCCCAAGATACGCAGTATTTT.

The genes are TRBV6-7 and TRBJ2-7, with 9 bases matching TRBD1. TRBV6-7 is an open reading frame whose function is uncertain. The CDR3 has 16 amino acids. After removal of 6 bases from V and 1 base from J, the junction contained 10 bases not matched to a gene. CDR3 nucleotides: TGTGCCAGCAGGCCAGCCCCGACAGGGGGATCCTACGAGCAGTACGTC. Protein sequence: CASRPAPTGGSYEQYV.

Many counts were recorded for this clone. This sequence joins TRBV29-1 and TRBJ2-5; 9 bases match TRBD1. The CDR3 contains 13 residues. Losses at the gene ends were 6 bases for V and 5 bases for J; bases not matched to a gene: 7. CDR1 is SQVTM and CDR2 is ANQGSEA in the germline V gene. The CDR3 DNA reads as TGCAGCGTGGGACAGGGAAATGGGGAGACCCAGTACTTC. Its translation is CSVGQGNGETQYF.

The chain links TRBV7-2 to TRBJ2-3, with D uncertain. Germline-derived CDR1 and CDR2 are SGHTA and FQGNSA. The V end was cut by 1 base, the J end by 4 bases, with 12 bases between. The CDR3 covers 15 residues. The CDR3 protein is CASSLELARADTQYF. DNA of the CDR3: TGTGCCAGCAGCTTAGAGCTGGCCCGCGCAGATACGCAGTATTTT.

The rearrangement joins TRBV30 to TRBJ2-2; a weak D match, TRBD2 (5 bases). Germline CDR1 is GTSNPN and CDR2 is SVGIG (reference sequence). This CDR3 region has 14 residues. The V end was cut by 0 bases, the J end by 6 bases, with 11 bases between. CDR3 amino acids: CAWSVTGFPGELFF. The CDR3 nucleotides read TGTGCCTGGAGTGTAACGGGGTTTCCCGGGGAGCTGTTTTTT.

This rearrangement joins TRBV7-2 to TRBJ1-1; 7 bases line up with TRBD1. Germline values: CDR1 SGHTA, CDR2 FQGNSA. Germline trimming cut 5 bases from V and 2 bases from J; bases unmatched to any gene: 8. The CDR3 runs 15 residues. CDR3 loop: CASSERQGYNTEAFF. The CDR3, as DNA: TGTGCCAGCAGCGAAAGACAGGGCTACAACACTGAAGCTTTCTTT.

This clone has more than one count but fewer than ten. CDR3 DNA: TGCGCCAGCAGCCACAGCCAGGGTAAGGGCTACACCTTC. Its protein product is CASSHSQGKGYTF. The chain employs TRBV4-1 and TRBJ1-2, with a weak D call TRBD1 (5 bases). Trimming took off 3 bases at V and 8 bases at J, with 13 bases between the two ends. CDR1 and CDR2 (germline): MGHRA, YSYEKL. The CDR3 covers 13 residues.

The rearrangement links TRBV6-5 to TRBJ2-1; TRBD1 might be the D (5 bases). The length of the CDR3 is 14 residues. CDR1 and CDR2 (germline): MNHEY, SVGAGI. With 2 bases removed from V and 7 bases from J, the gap between germline ends came to 12 bases. CDR3 coding DNA: TGTGCCAGCAGTTACCAGGGTTTAGGGAATGAGCAGTTCTTC. As protein: CASSYQGLGNEQFF.

This clone was picked up a small number of times. The genes are TRBV29-1 and TRBJ1-5, with D possibly TRBD1 on 5 matching bases. The V end was cut by 5 bases, the J end by 4 bases, with 15 bases between. Germline-derived CDR1 and CDR2 are SQVTM and ANQGSEA. The CDR3 is 14 amino acids. The CDR3: CSVRSQGPNQPQHF. DNA for the CDR3: TGCAGCGTTAGGAGTCAGGGCCCAAATCAGCCCCAGCATTTT.

This clone has a handful of counts. The sample carries other DNA sequences with the same CDR3. The chain combines TRBV10-3 with TRBJ1-2; 8 bases are shared with TRBD1. This CDR3 region has 13 residues. Germline V gene data show CDR1 as ENHRY and CDR2 as SYGVKD. J gave up 2 bases and V 4 bases, and 0 bases lay outside the gene matches. The CDR3 sequence is CAISGTGNYGYTF. The CDR3 DNA follows: TGTGCCATCAGTGGGACAGGGAACTATGGCTACACCTTC.

The chain employs TRBV18 and TRBJ2-7; D is unclear. CDR1 is KGHSH and CDR2 is LQKENI in the germline V gene. The CDR3 is made up of 12 amino acids. V was pared by 3 bases and J by 6 bases, with 9 bases between. Here the CDR3 DNA reads TGTGCCAGCTCACCGGGGTGGTCCGAGCAGTACTTC. It encodes CASSPGWSEQYF. Filled out from reference TRBV18 and TRBJ2-7, the complete variable domain reads NAGVMQNPRHLVRRRGQEARLRCSPMKGHSHVYWYRQLPEEGLKFMVYLQKENIIDESGMPKERFSAEFPKEGPSILRIQQVVRGDSAAYFCASSPGWSEQYFGPGTRLTVT.

The chain is built from TRBV29-1 and TRBJ2-2; the match to TRBD2 covers 16 bases. The V and J ends lost 4 bases and 5 bases, in that order; junction bases with no gene match: 4. In germline, CDR1 is SQVTM, CDR2 ANQGSEA. This CDR3 is built from 16 residues. The CDR3 region has the DNA TGCAGCGTTGCCCGGGGACTAGCGGGAGGGACCGGGGAGCTGTTTTTT. As protein: CSVARGLAGGTGELFF.

This clone appeared a few times. This chain joins TRBV11-1 and TRBJ2-1, with a possible D match to TRBD2 (5 bases). The CDR3 spans 14 residues. V was clipped by 4 bases and J by 6 bases, with 13 bases between them. Germline V gene data show CDR1 as SGHAT and CDR2 as FQDESV (reference sequence). The CDR3 sequence is CASSSPRGSNEQFF. The CDR3 bases are TGTGCCAGCAGCTCCCCCCGAGGGAGCAATGAGCAGTTCTTC.

The chain joins TRBV9 to TRBJ2-2; 8 bases are a match to TRBD2. J gave up 4 bases and V 4 bases, and 12 bases lay outside the gene matches. The CDR3 spans 17 residues. In germline, CDR1 is SGDLS, CDR2 YYNGEE. CDR3 sequence: CASSSIVSGIRTGELFF. For the CDR3, the DNA is TGTGCCAGCAGCTCAATCGTTAGCGGGATTCGCACCGGGGAGCTGTTTTTT.

The chain uses TRBV18 and TRBJ2-7; D is uncertain. The CDR3 spans 13 residues. V lost 3 bases and J lost 3, with 9 bases in between. Germline CDR1 reads KGHSH; CDR2 reads LQKENI. In DNA, the CDR3 is TGTGCCAGCTCACCCAGAGGCGGCTACGAGCAGTACGTC. Translation: CASSPRGGYEQYV.

The rearrangement joins TRBV6-5 to TRBJ1-2; D gene unclear. CDR3 length: 13 residues. Looked up from germline, CDR1 is MNHEY and CDR2 is SVGAGI. Trimming left V 0 bases short and J 7 bases short, with 9 bases between. The CDR3 loop is CASSYSGFRGYTF. For the CDR3, the DNA is TGTGCCAGCAGTTACTCGGGGTTTCGTGGCTACACCTTC.

This clone has just a few counts. The V call is TRBV5-4, the J call TRBJ2-1; 9 bases line up with TRBD2. The trim removed 2 bases at V and 4 bases at J, leaving 7 bases unmatched. Germline CDR1 reads SGHNT; CDR2 reads YYREEE (reference sequence). This CDR3 region has 16 residues. The CDR3 here is CASSFRAGGLYNEQFF. The CDR3 DNA reads TGTGCCAGCAGCTTCAGAGCGGGAGGCCTTTACAATGAGCAGTTCTTC.

In its sample, this clone was seen a few times. The chain links TRBV29-1 to TRBJ2-3, with D hard to call. Per the germline V gene, CDR1 is SQVTM and CDR2 is ANQGSEA. The CDR3 contains 11 residues. V was shortened by 4 bases and J by 6 bases, with 8 bases between the two germline ends. Here the CDR3 DNA reads TGCAGCGTTGTCTTCAGGGATACGCAGTATTTT. This codes for CSVVFRDTQYF.

CDR3 loop: CASRRVFGAADTQYF. CDR3 nucleotide sequence: TGTGCCTCAAGACGGGTGTTTGGGGCCGCAGATACGCAGTATTTT. The rearrangement uses TRBV19 and TRBJ2-3, with D possibly matching TRBD1 (5 bases). V lost 11 bases to trimming and J lost 4 bases, with 22 bases between them. Looked up from germline, CDR1 is LNHDA and CDR2 is SQIVND (reference sequence). The CDR3 sequence is 15 residues long.

This sequence joins TRBV2 and TRBJ2-5; no clear D. CDR1 is SNHLY, CDR2 FYNNEI, per germline. The CDR3 consists of 14 residues. Trimming took off 7 bases at V and 5 bases at J, with 17 bases between the two ends. This CDR3 reads CASTQLVKAETQYF. The CDR3 nucleotides read TGTGCCAGCACCCAGCTGGTGAAGGCGGAGACCCAGTACTTC.

This clone showed up just a few times. The gene calls are TRBV28 and TRBJ2-7; D possibly corresponds to TRBD2 (6 bases). V gave up 1 base and J gave up 6 bases, with 16 bases separating them. From germline, CDR1 is MDHEN and CDR2 SYDVKM. This CDR3 is built from 15 residues. CDR3 DNA: TGTGCCAGCAGTTTATCTCGCCCTCAGGGAGGCGAGCAGTACGTC. Translation: CASSLSRPQGGEQYV.

The table lists this clone with a few counts. The chain is built from TRBV7-2 and TRBJ2-5, with D maybe TRBD1 (5 bases). The CDR3 is made up of 14 amino acids. The germline CDR1 and CDR2 sequences are SGHTA and FQGNSA. The V end lost 3 bases, the J end lost 2 bases, and 10 bases lay between the germline ends. The CDR3 DNA sequence: TGTGCCAGCAGCTTCACAGGAGCTCAAGAGACCCAGTACTTC. Protein sequence: CASSFTGAQETQYF.